This entry lists 18 T cell receptor beta chains sequenced from one sample in a study of cytomegalovirus exposure and HLA in healthy donors. Primers included in the PCR were 60 Vbeta and 13 Jbeta primers. TCRdb keeps only in-frame clones here, not all; method: immunoSEQ multiplex PCR. Here the sample spans some 120,000 clones, roughly 74% being singletons. The sequencing sample was made of PBMCs. These receptors originate from a woman between 50 and 59 years old in good health and CMV-seropositive.

The genes are TRBV5-1 and TRBJ1-1, with D possibly TRBD1 on 5 matching bases. V lost 4 bases, J lost 5 bases, and 12 bases lay in between. The germline V gene encodes CDR1 SGHRS and CDR2 YFSETQ. The CDR3 loop spans 13 amino acids. CDR3 sequence reads: CASSLPGKTEAFF. CDR3 DNA sequence: TGCGCCAGCAGCCTCCCAGGGAAGACTGAAGCTTTCTTT.

V is TRBV9 and J is TRBJ1-1, with D possibly TRBD1 on 6 matching bases. The CDR3 covers 15 residues. The V gene's germline CDR1 is SGDLS and CDR2 YYNGEE. The V and J ends lost 4 bases and 1 base respectively, with 14 bases between them. The CDR3 sequence: CASSPTGSRNTEAFF. CDR3 nucleotide sequence: TGTGCCAGCAGCCCTACAGGGTCTCGGAACACTGAAGCTTTCTTT. The whole variable domain, filled in from reference TRBV9 and TRBJ1-1, reads DSGVTQTPKHLITATGQRVTLRCSPRSGDLSVYWYQQSLDQGLQFLIQYYNGEERAKGNILERFSAQQFPDLHSELNLSSLELGDSALYFCASSPTGSRNTEAFFGQGTRLTVV.

The chain links TRBV2 to TRBJ2-6; the D is unclear. The germline V and J ends were trimmed by 9 bases and 0 bases, with 9 bases remaining between them. This CDR3 is 14 amino acids long. Germline-derived CDR1 and CDR2 are SNHLY and FYNNEI. Written as DNA, the CDR3 is TGTGCCAGTGAGGCGAGCTCTGGGGCCAACGTCCTGACTTTC. Encoded protein: CASEASSGANVLTF.

This chain connects TRBV25-1 to TRBJ2-3; D is unresolved. CDR1 is MGHDK and CDR2 is SYGVNS in the germline V gene. Trimming removed 4 bases from V and 6 bases from J, with 5 bases in between. This CDR3 has 11 residues. The CDR3 DNA follows: TGTGCCAGCAGTGTCGTGGATACGCAGTATTTT. It is translated as CASSVVDTQYF.

This rearrangement joins TRBV15 to TRBJ1-2, with a possible D match to TRBD1 (5 bases). Germline V gene sequence: CDR1 LNHNV, CDR2 YYDKDF (reference sequence). V lost 0 bases and J lost 8, with 13 bases in between. This CDR3 is 14 amino acids long. The CDR3 DNA is TGTGCCACCAGCAGAGATGCAGGGAATTGGGGCTACACCTTC. Its translation is CATSRDAGNWGYTF. The full variable domain, completed using reference TRBV15 and TRBJ1-2, is DAMVIQNPRYQVTQFGKPVTLSCSQTLNHNVMYWYQQKSSQAPKLLFHYYDKDFNNEADTPDNFQSRRPNTSFCFLDIRSPGLGDTAMYLCATSRDAGNWGYTFGSGTRLTVV.

This clone was found once. The CDR3 region is CASSLGRGTEAFF. The CDR3 nucleotides are TGTGCCAGCAGCTTAGGAAGGGGTACCGAAGCTTTCTTT. This chain connects TRBV11-2 to TRBJ1-1, with D possibly TRBD1 on 5 matching bases. Trimming stripped 1 base from V and 8 bases from J, with 11 bases between. This CDR3 comprises 13 residues. Looked up from germline, CDR1 is SGHAT and CDR2 is FQNNGV.

This clone appeared a few times. The gene calls are TRBV7-2 and TRBJ1-5, with D possibly matching TRBD1 (6 bases). Germline CDR1 SGHTA, CDR2 FQGNSA. There are 14 residues in the CDR3. Trimming left V 5 bases short and J 6 bases short, with 14 bases between. This CDR3 reads CASSTTGYGQPQHF. DNA for the CDR3: TGTGCCAGCAGCACTACAGGGTATGGTCAGCCCCAGCATTTT.

The chain recombines TRBV12-5 with TRBJ1-1; 8 bases are a match to TRBD1. Germline CDR1 reads LGHNT; CDR2 reads FRNRAP. Germline trimming cut 6 bases from V and 6 bases from J; bases unmatched to any gene: 3. The length of the CDR3 is 12 residues. The CDR3 sequence is CASGLQGAEAFF. In DNA, the CDR3 is TGTGCTAGTGGGCTACAGGGGGCTGAAGCTTTCTTT.

The V call is TRBV6-1, the J call TRBJ2-5; TRBD2 might be the D (6 bases). Germline assignment: CDR1 MNHNS and CDR2 SASEGT. The CDR3 runs to 15 residues. V lost 4 bases and J lost 5, with 17 bases in between. The CDR3 loop is CASSVGRGTGETQYF. CDR3 bases: TGTGCCAGCAGTGTGGGGCGGGGCACTGGTGAGACCCAGTACTTC.

There are a few counts of this clone. This rearrangement joins TRBV5-4 to TRBJ1-2, with TRBD1 matching over 9 bases. With V trimmed by 5 bases and J by 3 bases, 5 bases remained unmatched. Germline V lookup: CDR1 SGHNT, CDR2 YYREEE (reference sequence). There are 14 residues in the CDR3. CDR3 nucleotide sequence: TGTGCCAGCAGTCCGGACAGGGGCTACTATGGCTACACCTTC. Encoded protein: CASSPDRGYYGYTF.

The chain couples TRBV4-3 to TRBJ1-6, with a tentative D call TRBD1 (5 bases). The V end was cut by 1 base, the J end by 9 bases, with 13 bases between. The CDR3 extends over 15 amino acids. CDR1 and CDR2 from the germline V gene are LGHNA and YSLEER. CDR3 protein: CASSQVRTRVSPLHF. The CDR3 DNA reads TGCGCCAGCAGCCAAGTGAGGACCAGGGTTTCACCCCTCCACTTT.

This chain connects TRBV5-6 to TRBJ1-1, with D possibly being TRBD1 (5 bases). The length of the CDR3 is 16 residues. Germline V gene lookup returns CDR1 SGHDT and CDR2 YYEEEE. The V gene lost 0 bases and the J gene lost 1 base, with 13 bases spanning the gap. The CDR3 is CASSLGGFGGNTEAFF. In DNA form, the CDR3 reads TGTGCCAGCAGCTTGGGCGGGTTCGGGGGGAACACTGAAGCTTTCTTT.

The V gene is TRBV23-1, the J gene TRBJ2-2, with D perhaps TRBD2 (5 bases). TRBV23-1 is an ORF, and what it does is uncertain. The CDR3 loop spans 14 amino acids. The ends were cut back, 7 bases at V and 7 bases at J, with 16 bases in the middle. CDR3 sequence (DNA): TGCGCCAGCACCCGCGGAGGTCCTCACGGGGAGCTGTTTTTT. This sequence encodes CASTRGGPHGELFF.

V usage is TRBV20-1 and J usage is TRBJ1-2; a possible D gene is TRBD1 (5 bases). Trimming removed 5 bases from V and 12 bases from J, with 16 bases in between. The CDR3 has 11 residues. CDR1 is DFQATT, CDR2 SNEGSKA, per germline (reference sequence). CDR3 DNA: TGCAGTGCTCATCAGGTGTCAGGGAACACCTTC. Amino acid sequence: CSAHQVSGNTF.

The chain has TRBV29-1 and TRBJ2-7; 7 nucleotides align to TRBD2. The CDR3 runs 12 residues. V was clipped by 7 bases and J by 4 bases; unmatched bases: 7. The germline V gene encodes CDR1 SQVTM and CDR2 ANQGSEA. Here the CDR3 reads CSGGGGAYEQYF. CDR3 sequence (DNA): TGCAGCGGGGGCGGGGGAGCGTACGAGCAGTACTTC.

V usage is TRBV10-3 and J usage is TRBJ2-2, with a weak D call TRBD2 (5 bases). Germline loops: CDR1 ENHRY, CDR2 SYGVKD. V dropped 2 bases and J dropped 8 bases, with 6 bases sitting between them. This CDR3 comprises 12 residues. The CDR3 loop reads CAISEREGELFF. CDR3 DNA: TGTGCCATCAGTGAGCGGGAAGGGGAGCTGTTTTTT.

The rearrangement uses TRBV28 and TRBJ1-3; 9 bases map to TRBD1. V gave up 5 bases and J gave up 4 bases; unmatched junction bases: 3. The CDR3 has 14 residues. Germline V gives CDR1 MDHEN, CDR2 SYDVKM. The CDR3 region has the DNA TGTGCCAGCAGTGACAGGGGGTCAGGAAACACCATATATTTT. This sequence encodes CASSDRGSGNTIYF.

The chain recombines TRBV19 with TRBJ1-5, with no clear D. V lost 3 bases and J 1 base, leaving 13 bases between the germline ends. This CDR3 comprises 16 residues. Germline lookup yields CDR1 LNHDA and CDR2 SQIVND (reference sequence). This CDR3 is CASSMYQERSNQPQHF. In DNA form, the CDR3 reads TGTGCCAGTAGTATGTACCAGGAACGGAGCAATCAGCCCCAGCATTTT.